Listed below are T cell receptor beta chains from one sample, sequenced in a study of response to subunit inactivated influenza vaccine. Via MiXCR, TCRdb re-called the RT-PCR reads, giving one row per CDR3 protein. The table shows hundreds of thousands of distinct CDR3 sequences, with around 25% occurring only once. This specimen was CD4+ T cells sorted from PBMCs, taken about 5 days after vaccination. The receptors were sampled from a man aged 50-60 years who received an inactivated influenza vaccine. CDR3s include the opening cysteine and the closing phenylalanine or tryptophan. The D gene is left open where the match is weak. The size field is filled for only some rows; it gives once, few, many or a size class.

j_gene,abundance,v_gene,d_gene,CDR3nt,CDR3aa
TRBJ2-7,NA,TRBV20-1,NA,TGCAGTGCTAGGGAGGGGCGAGGGTACGAGCAGTACTTC,CSAREGRGYEQYF
TRBJ1-3,few,TRBV6-5,NA,TGTGCCAGCAGTTACCTCGGGCCTGGAAACACCACATATTTT,CASSYLGPGNTTYF
TRBJ2-2,NA,TRBV6-1,TRBD2,TGTGCCAGCAGGACTAGCGGGAGATTTGGGGAGCTGTTTTTT,CASRTSGRFGELFF
TRBJ2-2,few,TRBV6-2/TRBV6-3,TRBD1,TGTGCCAGCAGGGGACAGCTAAACACCGGGGAGCTGTTTTTT,CASRGQLNTGELFF
TRBJ2-1,NA,TRBV20-1,TRBD2,TGCAGTGCGATTGGGACTAGCCTCGGATCCTACAATGAGCAGTTCTTC,CSAIGTSLGSYNEQFF
TRBJ2-3,NA,TRBV4-2,NA,TGTGCCAGCAGCCCGGGTTTTGGGACAGATACGCAGTATTTT,CASSPGFGTDTQYF
TRBJ2-3,NA,TRBV7-9,NA,TGTGCCAGCAGATCAAGACTAGTTACAGATACGCAGTATTTT,CASRSRLVTDTQYF
TRBJ2-3,few,TRBV15,NA,TGTGCCACCAGCAGCCCTGGGGGGGCTAGCGTAGATACGCAGTATTTT,CATSSPGGASVDTQYF
TRBJ1-2,few,TRBV7-3,NA,TGTGCCAGCAGCCCGGGTTTGACTAACTATGGCTACACCTTC,CASSPGLTNYGYTF
TRBJ2-2,few,TRBV27,NA,TGTGCCAGCAGTTTCGACGGACGCACCGGGGAGCTGTTTTTT,CASSFDGRTGELFF
TRBJ2-2,few,TRBV5-6,NA,TGTGCCAGCAGCTTCGGGGTTACCACCGGGGAGCTGTTTTTT,CASSFGVTTGELFF
TRBJ2-3,NA,TRBV7-9,TRBD2,TGTGCCAGCCGAACTTCTCGGGAGGGCCGGGGATGGGATACGCAGTATTTT,CASRTSREGRGWDTQYF
TRBJ1-4,NA,TRBV7-2,TRBD1,TGTGCCAGCAGCACCCAGGGGGCGAGGGAAAAACTGTTTTTT,CASSTQGAREKLFF
TRBJ2-1,few,TRBV7-9,NA,TGTGCCAGCAGCTTCCAGCTTTTCAATGAGCAGTTCTTC,CASSFQLFNEQFF
TRBJ2-7,NA,TRBV6-6,NA,TGTGCCAGCAGTTACATCCACGAGCAGTACTTC,CASSYIHEQYF
TRBJ1-4,few,TRBV5-1,NA,TGCGCCAGCCGGGGGGGGTCGGCTAATGAAAAACTGTTTTTT,CASRGGSANEKLFF
TRBJ2-1,few,TRBV7-3,NA,TGTGCCAGCAGCTTAGATCCGGGACTTTACAATGAGCAGTTCTTC,CASSLDPGLYNEQFF
TRBJ2-5,NA,TRBV12-3/TRBV12-4,NA,TGTGCCAGCAGACTAACAGGAGAGACCCAGTACTTC,CASRLTGETQYF
TRBJ2-7,NA,TRBV10-3,NA,TGTGCCATCAGTGAGTCGGCTGCCTCCTACGAGCAGTACTTC,CAISESAASYEQYF
TRBJ2-5,NA,TRBV3-1,TRBD1,TGTGCCAGCAGCAAAAGACAGGGTATTTTAGAGACCCAGTACTTC,CASSKRQGILETQYF
TRBJ2-1,few,TRBV7-2,TRBD2,TGTGCCAGCAGCTTTAGCGGGGCAGGCTACAATGAGCAGTTCTTC,CASSFSGAGYNEQFF
TRBJ2-7,few,TRBV4-3,TRBD2,TGCGCCAGCAGCGCGGAGACTAGCGGGAGGGTCCACGAGCAGTACTTC,CASSAETSGRVHEQYF
TRBJ1-4,few,TRBV12-3/TRBV12-4,NA,TGTGCCAGCAGGGGGTTTGAAAAACTGTTTTTT,CASRGFEKLFF
TRBJ2-7,NA,TRBV24-1,TRBD2,TGTGCCACCAGTGATAGCGGGAGAATGCAGTACTTC,CATSDSGRMQYF
TRBJ2-7,few,TRBV6-1,NA,TGTGCCAGCAGTCGATCGGGGACGGCTGGAAGCTCCTACGAGCAGTACTTC,CASSRSGTAGSSYEQYF
TRBJ2-5,few,TRBV7-8,NA,TGTGCCAGCAGGGATGGGACCCTTCAAGAGACCCAGTACTTC,CASRDGTLQETQYF
TRBJ2-7,NA,TRBV9,NA,TGTGCCAGCAGCGTAGCGGCCCGGGACGAGCAGTACTTC,CASSVAARDEQYF
TRBJ1-6,few,TRBV7-2,NA,TGTGCCAGCAGCTTGTTGGGAAATTCACCCCTCCACTTT,CASSLLGNSPLHF